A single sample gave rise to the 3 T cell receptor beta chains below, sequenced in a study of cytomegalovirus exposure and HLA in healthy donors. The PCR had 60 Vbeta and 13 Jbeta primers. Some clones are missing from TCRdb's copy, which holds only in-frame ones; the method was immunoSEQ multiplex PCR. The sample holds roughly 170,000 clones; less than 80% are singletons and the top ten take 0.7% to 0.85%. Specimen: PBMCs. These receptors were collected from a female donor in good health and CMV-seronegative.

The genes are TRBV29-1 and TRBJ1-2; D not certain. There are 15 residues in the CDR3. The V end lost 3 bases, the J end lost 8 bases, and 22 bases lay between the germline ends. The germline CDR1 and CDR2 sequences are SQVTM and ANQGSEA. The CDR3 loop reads CSVEPFSSGGVGYTF. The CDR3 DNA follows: TGCAGCGTTGAGCCCTTCTCCTCTGGCGGGGTGGGCTACACCTTC.

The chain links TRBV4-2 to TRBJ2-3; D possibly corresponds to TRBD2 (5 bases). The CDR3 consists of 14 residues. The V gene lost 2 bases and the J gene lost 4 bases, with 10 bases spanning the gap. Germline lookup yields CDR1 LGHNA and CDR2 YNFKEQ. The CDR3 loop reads CASSQNSEADTQYF. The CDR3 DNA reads TGTGCCAGCAGCCAAAATAGCGAGGCAGATACGCAGTATTTT.

CDR3 sequence (DNA): TGTGCCATGGGGACAGGGGCGACCACAGATACGCAGTATTTT. Translation: CAMGTGATTDTQYF. The J gene is TRBJ2-3, the V gene TRBV10-3, with TRBD1 matching 10 bases. The CDR3 loop spans 14 amino acids. Germline CDR1 is ENHRY and CDR2 is SYGVKD. V was pared by 9 bases and J by 2 bases, with 5 bases of the junction left unmatched.